Listed below are T cell receptor beta chains from one sample, sequenced in a study of shared clonotypes between healthy human individuals. Profiled with immunoSEQ multiplex PCR; TCRdb holds only in-frame clones, not every one. There are around 2,000,000 clones in the sample; roughly 95% occur only once, and around 1% lies in the top ten. Source material: naive CD8+ T cells sorted from blood. These TCRs come from a man between 18 and 29 years old in good health. Each CDR3 is given with its conserved first and last residue. Each record gives: V gene, CDR3 length, D gene, clone size, J gene, CDR3 DNA, CDR3 protein. The D gene is left open where the match is weak. Size is omitted from some rows. Given values are once, few, many or a class for expanded clones.

>TRBV9|16|-|-|TRBJ1-3
TGTGCCAGCAGCGAGCGCACAGGGACGTCTGGAAACACCATATATTTT
CASSERTGTSGNTIYF
>TRBV25-1|11|-|few|TRBJ1-1
TGTGCCAGCAGTGCCGGACTCGGAGCTTTCTTT
CASSAGLGAFF
>TRBV5-4|14|-|-|TRBJ2-7
TGTGCCAGCAGCCGGGGAAGTAAAGCCTACGAGCAGTACTTC
CASSRGSKAYEQYF
>TRBV27|14|TRBD2|once|TRBJ2-1
TGTGCCAGCACCATCCGCGGGGGGCAGGATGAGCAGTTCTTC
CASTIRGGQDEQFF
>TRBV5-4|16|-|-|TRBJ2-3
TGTGCCAGCAGCTTGGGGGCTATTACTAGCACAGATACGCAGTATTTT
CASSLGAITSTDTQYF
>TRBV2|15|TRBD2|-|TRBJ2-3
TGTGCCAGCAGTGACCCCGGACTAGCGGGCGATACGCAGTATTTT
CASSDPGLAGDTQYF
>TRBV27|14|TRBD2|-|TRBJ2-7
TGTGCCAGCAGTCCCCCGGGAGGAGTCCACGAGCAGTACTTC
CASSPPGGVHEQYF
>TRBV19|15|TRBD1|-|TRBJ1-5
TGTGCCAGTAGTGAGGACAGGGAAGGCAATCAGCCCCAGCATTTT
CASSEDREGNQPQHF
>TRBV11-2|16|TRBD2|-|TRBJ2-5
TGTGCCAGCAGCGGGGCCGGAGGGACTAGCGTTGAGACCCAGTACTTC
CASSGAGGTSVETQYF
>TRBV10-3|15|TRBD1|once|TRBJ2-7
TGTGCCATCAGCGAGCCAGCCGGGACAGGGTACGAGCAGTACTTC
CAISEPAGTGYEQYF
>TRBV30|15|-|-|TRBJ1-2
TGTGCCTGGAACCCCAACGGGGTTTCACTATATGGCTACACCTTC
CAWNPNGVSLYGYTF
>TRBV10-2|15|TRBD2|-|TRBJ2-3
TGCGCCAGCAGTGTTGGACTAGCGGGAGGGGCTACGCAGTATTTT
CASSVGLAGGATQYF
>TRBV6-4|14|-|-|TRBJ2-7
TGTGCCAGCAGTGATCGAGGGGCGAGGTACGAGCAGTACTTC
CASSDRGARYEQYF
>TRBV7-9|14|TRBD2|-|TRBJ2-7
TGTGCCAGCAGCTCCGGGGGGAGTTGGTACGAGCAGTACTTC
CASSSGGSWYEQYF
>TRBV4-1|14|-|-|TRBJ2-1
TGCGCCAGCAGCCAAGAGGGATGGCTCGATGAGCAGTTCTTC
CASSQEGWLDEQFF
>TRBV15|15|-|-|TRBJ1-1
TGTGCCACCAGCAGGACAGACAGGAGGGACACTGAAGCTTTCTTT
CATSRTDRRDTEAFF
>TRBV7-9|13|-|once|TRBJ2-2
TGTGCCAGCAGCTTCGATAACACCGGGGAGCTGTTTTTT
CASSFDNTGELFF
>TRBV10-3|13|TRBD2|-|TRBJ2-1
TGTGCCAGCGGACTAGCGGGGTACAATGAGCAGTTCTTC
CASGLAGYNEQFF